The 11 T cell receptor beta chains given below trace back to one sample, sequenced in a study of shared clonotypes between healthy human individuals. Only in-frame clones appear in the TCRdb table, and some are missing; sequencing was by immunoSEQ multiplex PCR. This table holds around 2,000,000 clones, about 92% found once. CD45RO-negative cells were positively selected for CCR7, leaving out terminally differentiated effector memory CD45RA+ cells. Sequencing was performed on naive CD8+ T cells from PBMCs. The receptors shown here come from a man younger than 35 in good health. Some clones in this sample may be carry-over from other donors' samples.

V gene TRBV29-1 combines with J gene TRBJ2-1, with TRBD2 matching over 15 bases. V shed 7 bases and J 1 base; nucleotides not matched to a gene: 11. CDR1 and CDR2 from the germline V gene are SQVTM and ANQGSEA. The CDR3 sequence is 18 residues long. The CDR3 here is CSARRTSGRAGSYNEQFF. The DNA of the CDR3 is TGCAGCGCCCGGCGGACTAGCGGGAGGGCCGGTTCCTACAATGAGCAGTTCTTC.

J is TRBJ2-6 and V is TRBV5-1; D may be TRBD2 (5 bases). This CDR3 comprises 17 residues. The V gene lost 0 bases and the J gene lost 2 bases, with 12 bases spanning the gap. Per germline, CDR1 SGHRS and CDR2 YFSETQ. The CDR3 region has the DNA TGCGCCAGCAGCTTGGTGCTGGGAGTCGCTGGGGCCAACGTCCTGACTTTC. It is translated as CASSLVLGVAGANVLTF.

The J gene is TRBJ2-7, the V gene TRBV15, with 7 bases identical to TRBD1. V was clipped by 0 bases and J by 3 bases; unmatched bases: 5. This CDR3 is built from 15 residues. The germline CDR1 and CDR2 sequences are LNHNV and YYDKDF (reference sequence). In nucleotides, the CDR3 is TGTGCCACCAGCAGAGATTTGGGACAGCTCTACGAGCAGTACTTC. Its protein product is CATSRDLGQLYEQYF. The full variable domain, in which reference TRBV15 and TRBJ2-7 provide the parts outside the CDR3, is DAMVIQNPRYQVTQFGKPVTLSCSQTLNHNVMYWYQQKSSQAPKLLFHYYDKDFNNEADTPDNFQSRRPNTSFCFLDIRSPGLGDTAMYLCATSRDLGQLYEQYFGPGTRLTVT.

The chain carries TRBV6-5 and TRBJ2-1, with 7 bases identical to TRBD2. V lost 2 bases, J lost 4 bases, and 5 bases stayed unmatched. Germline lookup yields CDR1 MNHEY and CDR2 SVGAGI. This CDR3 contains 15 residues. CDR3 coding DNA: TGTGCCAGCAGTTACGGTCAGCGGGAATACAATGAGCAGTTCTTC. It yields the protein CASSYGQREYNEQFF.

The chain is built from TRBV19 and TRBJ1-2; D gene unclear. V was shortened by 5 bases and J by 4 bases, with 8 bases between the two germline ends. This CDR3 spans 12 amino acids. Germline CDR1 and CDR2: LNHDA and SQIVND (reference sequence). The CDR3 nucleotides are TGTGCCAGTAGTCTATGGAGCTATGGCTACACCTTC. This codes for CASSLWSYGYTF.

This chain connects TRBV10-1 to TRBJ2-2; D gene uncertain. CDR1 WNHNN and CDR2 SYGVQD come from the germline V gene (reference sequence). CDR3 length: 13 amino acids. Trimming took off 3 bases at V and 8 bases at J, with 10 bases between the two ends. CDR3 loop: CASSETVKGELFF. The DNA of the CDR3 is TGCGCCAGCAGTGAAACCGTCAAAGGGGAGCTGTTTTTT.

Here the CDR3 reads CAINPAGEYNEQFF. CDR3 in DNA: TGTGCCATCAATCCGGCGGGAGAGTACAATGAGCAGTTCTTC. V is TRBV10-3 and J is TRBJ2-1, with 7 bases lining up with TRBD2. Germline V lookup: CDR1 ENHRY, CDR2 SYGVKD. CDR3 length: 14 residues. Trimming removed 7 bases from V and 4 bases from J; junction bases left unmatched: 7.

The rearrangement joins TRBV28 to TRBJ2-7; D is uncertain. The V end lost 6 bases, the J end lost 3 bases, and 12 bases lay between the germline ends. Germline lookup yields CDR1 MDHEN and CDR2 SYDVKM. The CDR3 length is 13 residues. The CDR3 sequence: CASSVGLNYEQYF. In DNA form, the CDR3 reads TGTGCCAGCAGCGTCGGTCTGAACTACGAGCAGTACTTC.

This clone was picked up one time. The DNA for the CDR3 is TGCGCCAGCAGCCACCCGGGACGGGAGAACACTGAAGCTTTCTTT. Translated, it gives CASSHPGRENTEAFF. The chain employs TRBV4-1 and TRBJ1-1; D perhaps matches TRBD1 (5 bases). CDR1 and CDR2 (germline): MGHRA, YSYEKL. The length of the CDR3 is 15 residues. V lost 3 bases to trimming and J lost 1 base, with 12 bases between them.

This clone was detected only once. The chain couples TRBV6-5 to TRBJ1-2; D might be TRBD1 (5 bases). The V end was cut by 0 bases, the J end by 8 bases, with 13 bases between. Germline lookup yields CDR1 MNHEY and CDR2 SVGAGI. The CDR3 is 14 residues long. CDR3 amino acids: CASSYSGAHGGYTF. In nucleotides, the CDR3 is TGTGCCAGCAGTTACTCCGGGGCCCACGGCGGCTACACCTTC.

CDR3 sequence reads: CASSPPGVSSYNEQFF. The DNA for the CDR3 is TGCGCCAGCAGCCCGCCCGGGGTTAGCTCCTACAATGAGCAGTTCTTC. This rearrangement joins TRBV4-1 to TRBJ2-1, with D perhaps TRBD2 (5 bases). V gave up 4 bases and J gave up 0 bases, with 13 bases separating them. Germline V gene sequence: CDR1 MGHRA, CDR2 YSYEKL. The CDR3 extends over 16 amino acids.